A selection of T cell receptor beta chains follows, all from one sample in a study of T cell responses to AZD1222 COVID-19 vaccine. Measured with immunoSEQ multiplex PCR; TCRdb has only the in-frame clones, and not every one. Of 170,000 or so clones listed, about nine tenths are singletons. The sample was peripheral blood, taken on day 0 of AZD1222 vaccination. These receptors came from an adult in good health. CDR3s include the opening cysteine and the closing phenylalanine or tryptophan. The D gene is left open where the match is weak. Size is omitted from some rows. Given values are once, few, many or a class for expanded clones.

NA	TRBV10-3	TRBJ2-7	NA	TGTGCCATCAGTGAGGCAGCCGAGCAGTACTTC	CAISEAAEQYF
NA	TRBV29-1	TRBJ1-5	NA	TGCAGCGTTGAATTGGTCAGCCTCAATCAGCCCCAGCATTTT	CSVELVSLNQPQHF
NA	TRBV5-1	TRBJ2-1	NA	TGCGCCAGCAGCTTGGGAACTTACAATGAGCAGTTCTTC	CASSLGTYNEQFF
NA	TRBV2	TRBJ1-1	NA	TGTGCCAGCAGTGGCTGGGGGGGCGGACTAATTGAAGCTTTCTTT	CASSGWGGGLIEAFF
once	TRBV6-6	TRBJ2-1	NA	TGTGCCAGCACTCCGGCGGCAGACTACAATGAGCAGTTCTTC	CASTPAADYNEQFF
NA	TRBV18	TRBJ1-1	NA	TGTGCCAGCTCGGGCCGAGAGGGTACTGAAGCTTTCTTT	CASSGREGTEAFF
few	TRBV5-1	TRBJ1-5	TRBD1	TGCGCCAGCAGCTTGGAAGGGGGCTGGAATCAGCCCCAGCATTTT	CASSLEGGWNQPQHF
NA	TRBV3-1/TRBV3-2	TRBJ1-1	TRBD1	TGTGCCAGCAGCCAGACAGGGGGGGGTACCATGAACACTGAAGCTTTCTTT	CASSQTGGGTMNTEAFF
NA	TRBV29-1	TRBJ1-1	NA	TGCAGCGTTCATGTCGCTTGGATGAACACTGAAGCTTTCTTT	CSVHVAWMNTEAFF
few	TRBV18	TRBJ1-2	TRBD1	TGTGCCAGCTCACTCGACGGGACAGGGAATGGCTACACCTTC	CASSLDGTGNGYTF
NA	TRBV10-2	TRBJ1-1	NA	TGCGCCAGCACTGTTGGTCGGGGGGAGGCTGAAGCTTTCTTT	CASTVGRGEAEAFF
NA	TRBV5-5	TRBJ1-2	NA	TGTGCCAGCAGCTTAGGTCCAGGTGGCTACACCTTC	CASSLGPGGYTF
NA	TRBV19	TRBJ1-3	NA	TGTGCCAGTCAAACCCTGAACTCTGGAAACACCATATATTTT	CASQTLNSGNTIYF
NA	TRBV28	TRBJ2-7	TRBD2	TGTGCCAGCAGTTTATACGGCGGGAGGGGCTCCGAGCAGTACTTC	CASSLYGGRGSEQYF
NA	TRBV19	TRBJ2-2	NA	TGTGCCAGTAGCTCCTCAGGGATCGACACCGGGGAGCTGTTTTTT	CASSSSGIDTGELFF
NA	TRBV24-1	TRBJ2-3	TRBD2	TGTGCCACCAGTGCGGCATCGGCTAGCGGGAGTACAGATACGCAGTATTTT	CATSAASASGSTDTQYF
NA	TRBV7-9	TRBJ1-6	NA	TGTGCCAGCAGCTTCTACACCAATAATTCACCCCTCCACTTT	CASSFYTNNSPLHF
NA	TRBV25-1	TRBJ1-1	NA	TGTGCCAGCAGTGAATACACTAGGCGAGCAGGGGCAAACACTGAAGCTTTCTTT	CASSEYTRRAGANTEAFF
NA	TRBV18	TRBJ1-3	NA	TGTGCCAGCTCACCTTCTACAACAATCTCTGGAAACACCATATATTTT	CASSPSTTISGNTIYF
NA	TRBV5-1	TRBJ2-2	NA	TGCGCCAGCAGCTTGGGCTCCGACACCGGGGAGCTGTTTTTT	CASSLGSDTGELFF
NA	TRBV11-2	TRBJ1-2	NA	TGTGCCAGCAGCTTAGATAGAGGCAGGGCGCGCTATGGCTACACCTTC	CASSLDRGRARYGYTF
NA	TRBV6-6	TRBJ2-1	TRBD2	TGTGCCAGCAGCTCAAGCGGGAGCTCCTACAATGAGCAGTTCTTC	CASSSSGSSYNEQFF
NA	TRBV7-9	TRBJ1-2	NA	TGTGCCAGCAGCTTAGATGGAGGCTATGGCTACACCTTC	CASSLDGGYGYTF
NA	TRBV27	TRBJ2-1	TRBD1	TGTGCCAGCAGTTTATTTGAGACAGGGGTCAATGAGCAGTTCTTC	CASSLFETGVNEQFF
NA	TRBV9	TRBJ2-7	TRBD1	TGTGCCAGCAGCGTAGGGGACAGACTGGACTACGAGCAGTACTTC	CASSVGDRLDYEQYF
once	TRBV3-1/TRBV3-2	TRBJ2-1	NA	TGTGCCAGCAGCCAAGATTTCCAGGTGGGCGAGCAGTTCTTC	CASSQDFQVGEQFF
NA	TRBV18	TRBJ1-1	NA	TGTGCCAGCTCACCACTACGGACGGGGGGCGGTGAAGCTTTCTTT	CASSPLRTGGGEAFF
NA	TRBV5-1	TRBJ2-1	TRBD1	TGCGCCAGCAGCTTGCCCGGGACAGGGGGCAAAAATGAGCAGTTCTTC	CASSLPGTGGKNEQFF
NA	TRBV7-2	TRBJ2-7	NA	TGTGCCAGCAGCTTAAGCCCAGCCTACGAGCAGTACTTC	CASSLSPAYEQYF
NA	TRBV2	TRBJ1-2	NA	TGTGCCAGCAGTTTCTATGGCTACACCTTC	CASSFYGYTF
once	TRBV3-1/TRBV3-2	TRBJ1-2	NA	TGTGCCAGCAGGCAGACTAACTATGGCTACACCTTC	CASRQTNYGYTF
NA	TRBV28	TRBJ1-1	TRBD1	TGTGCCAGCAACAACAGGGGCCTCATGAACACTGAAGCTTTCTTT	CASNNRGLMNTEAFF
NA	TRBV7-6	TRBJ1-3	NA	TGTGCCAGCAGCTTAGGGGACGGACCCTCTGGAAACACCATATATTTT	CASSLGDGPSGNTIYF
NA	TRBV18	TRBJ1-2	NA	TGTGCCAGCTCACCCCTTCGTAGGAACCTATCGATAGTCGACTATGGCTACACCTTC	CASSPLRRNLSIVDYGYTF
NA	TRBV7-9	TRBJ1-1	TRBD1	TGTGCCAGCAGCCCTCTCTGGACAGGGGGCGCGCAAAAAGCTTTCTTT	CASSPLWTGGAQKAFF
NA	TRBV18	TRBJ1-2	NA	TGTGCCAGCTCACCACCAGGAGGGGTTGACTATGGCTACACCTTC	CASSPPGGVDYGYTF
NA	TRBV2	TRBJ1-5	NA	TGTGCCAGCAGGGGGCACTATAGCAATCAGCCCCAGCATTTT	CASRGHYSNQPQHF
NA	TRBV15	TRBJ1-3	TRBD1	TGTGCCACCAGCAGGGCCGGGACAGGGGGCGGAAACACCATATATTTT	CATSRAGTGGGNTIYF
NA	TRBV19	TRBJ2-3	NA	TGTGCCACTCGCAGGGGGGGGCACACAGATACGCAGTATTTT	CATRRGGHTDTQYF
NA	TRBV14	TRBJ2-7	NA	TGTGCCAGCAGCCGGCGGGACAGTAGCTCCTACGAGCAGTACTTC	CASSRRDSSSYEQYF
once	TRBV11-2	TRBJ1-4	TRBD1	TGTGCCAGCAGCCAAGACAGGGGGCGCGAAAAACTGTTTTTT	CASSQDRGREKLFF
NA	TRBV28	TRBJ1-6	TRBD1	TGTGCCAGCAGGCTTCGGGACAGACATAATTCACCCCTCCACTTT	CASRLRDRHNSPLHF
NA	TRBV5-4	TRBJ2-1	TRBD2	TGTGCCAGCAGCCGGATAGCGGGAGAGAGGAATGAGCAGTTCTTC	CASSRIAGERNEQFF
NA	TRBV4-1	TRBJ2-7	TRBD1	TGCGCCAGCAGCCATGGGGACAGGGCCTCCTACGAGCAGTACTTC	CASSHGDRASYEQYF
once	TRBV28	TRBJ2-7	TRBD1	TGTGCCAGCAGTTTAGGGGACAGCTCCTACGAGCAGTACTTC	CASSLGDSSYEQYF
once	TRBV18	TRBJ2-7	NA	TGTGCCAGCTCGTCCCCCCAGGCCGCCTACGAGCAGTACTTC	CASSSPQAAYEQYF
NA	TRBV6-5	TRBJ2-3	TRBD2	TGTGCCAGCCGGGCTAGCGGGCGCACAGATACGCAGTATTTT	CASRASGRTDTQYF
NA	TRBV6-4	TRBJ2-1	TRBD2	TGTGCCAGCAGTGACTGTAAGCGGGAGTCCCACAATGAGCAGTTCTTC	CASSDCKRESHNEQFF
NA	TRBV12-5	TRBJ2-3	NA	TGTGCTAGTGTGTCGGAATTATCCACAGATACGCAGTATTTT	CASVSELSTDTQYF
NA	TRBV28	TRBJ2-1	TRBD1	TGTGCCAGCAGCACAGCGGACAGGGGAATCGGCTACAATGAGCAGTTCTTC	CASSTADRGIGYNEQFF
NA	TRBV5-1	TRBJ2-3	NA	TGCGCCAGCAGCCCCGAGCGCAGGGTCACAGATACGCAGTATTTT	CASSPERRVTDTQYF
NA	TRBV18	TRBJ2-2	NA	TGTGCCAGCTCACCACAGGGGAAGAACACCGGGGAGCTGTTTTTT	CASSPQGKNTGELFF
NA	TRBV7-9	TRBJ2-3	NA	TGTGCCAGCAGCACCCCAGTGGGGGGCCTCCCAGATACGCAGTATTTT	CASSTPVGGLPDTQYF
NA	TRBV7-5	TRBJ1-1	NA	TGTGTCAGAAGCTCCAGGGAGACTGAAGCTTTCTTT	CVRSSRETEAFF